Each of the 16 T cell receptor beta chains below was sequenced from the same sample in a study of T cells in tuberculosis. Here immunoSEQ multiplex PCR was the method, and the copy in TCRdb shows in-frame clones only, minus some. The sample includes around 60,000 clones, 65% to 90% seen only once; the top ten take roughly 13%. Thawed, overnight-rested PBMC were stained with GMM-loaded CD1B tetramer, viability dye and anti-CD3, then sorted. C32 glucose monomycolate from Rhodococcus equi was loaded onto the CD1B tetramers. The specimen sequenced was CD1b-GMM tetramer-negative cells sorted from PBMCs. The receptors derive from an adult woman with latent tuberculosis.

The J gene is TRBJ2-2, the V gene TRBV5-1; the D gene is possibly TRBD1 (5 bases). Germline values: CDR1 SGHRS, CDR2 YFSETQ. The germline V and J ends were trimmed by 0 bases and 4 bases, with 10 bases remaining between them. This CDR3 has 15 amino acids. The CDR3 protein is CASSLEQASTGELFF. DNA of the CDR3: TGCGCCAGCAGCTTGGAACAGGCTAGCACCGGGGAGCTGTTTTTT.

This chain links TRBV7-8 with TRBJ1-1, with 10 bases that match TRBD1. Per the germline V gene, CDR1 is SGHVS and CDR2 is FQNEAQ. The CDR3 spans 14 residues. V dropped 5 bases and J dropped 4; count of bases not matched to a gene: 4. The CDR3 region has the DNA TGTGCCAGCAGCCGGACAGGGGGAGCCACTGAAGCTTTCTTT. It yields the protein CASSRTGGATEAFF.

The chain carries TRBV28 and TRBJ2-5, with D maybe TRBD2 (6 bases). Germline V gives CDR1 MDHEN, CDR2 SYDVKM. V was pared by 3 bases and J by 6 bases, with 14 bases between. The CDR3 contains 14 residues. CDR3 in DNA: TGTGCCAGCAGTTTCGGCGGGGCCGGGAAGACCCAGTACTTC. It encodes CASSFGGAGKTQYF. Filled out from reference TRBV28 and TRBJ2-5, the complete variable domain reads DVKVTQSSRYLVKRTGEKVFLECVQDMDHENMFWYRQDPGLGLRLIYFSYDVKMKEKGDIPEGYSVSREKKERFSLILESASTNQTSMYLCASSFGGAGKTQYFGPGTRLLVL.

The CDR3 bases are TGTGCCAGCAGGGTGACAGGGATAGGAAACACCATATATTTT. This gives the protein CASRVTGIGNTIYF. J is TRBJ1-3 and V is TRBV7-2; 7 nucleotides agree with TRBD1. The J segment lost 4 bases and the V segment lost 6 bases, leaving 6 bases of the junction unmatched. Per the germline V gene, CDR1 is SGHTA and CDR2 is FQGNSA. There are 14 residues in the CDR3.

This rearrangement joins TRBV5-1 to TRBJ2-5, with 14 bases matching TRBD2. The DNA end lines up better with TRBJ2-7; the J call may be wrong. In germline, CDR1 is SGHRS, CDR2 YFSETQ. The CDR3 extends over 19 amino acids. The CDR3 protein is CASSSKPGLAGDGSYEQYF. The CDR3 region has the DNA TGCGCCAGCAGCTCAAAACCGGGACTAGCGGGAGACGGTTCCTACGAGCAGTACTTC.

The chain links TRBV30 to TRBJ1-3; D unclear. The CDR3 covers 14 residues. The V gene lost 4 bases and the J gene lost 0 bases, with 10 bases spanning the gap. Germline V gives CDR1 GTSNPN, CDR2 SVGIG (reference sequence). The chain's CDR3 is CAWTEVISGNTIYF. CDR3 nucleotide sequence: TGTGCCTGGACGGAGGTGATCTCTGGAAACACCATATATTTT.

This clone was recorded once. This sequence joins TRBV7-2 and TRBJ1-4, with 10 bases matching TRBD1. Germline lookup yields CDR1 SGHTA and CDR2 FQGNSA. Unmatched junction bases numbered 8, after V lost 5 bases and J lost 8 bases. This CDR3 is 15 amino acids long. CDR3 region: CASSDRGRNEEKLFF. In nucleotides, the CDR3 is TGTGCCAGCAGCGACAGGGGGCGCAATGAGGAAAAACTGTTTTTT.

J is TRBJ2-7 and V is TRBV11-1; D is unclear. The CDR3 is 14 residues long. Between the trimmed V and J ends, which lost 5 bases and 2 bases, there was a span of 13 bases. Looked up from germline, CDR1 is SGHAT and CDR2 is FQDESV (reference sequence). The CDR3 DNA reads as TGTGCCAGCAGCCCCCAAACTCTTACCTACGAGCAGTACTTC. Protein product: CASSPQTLTYEQYF.

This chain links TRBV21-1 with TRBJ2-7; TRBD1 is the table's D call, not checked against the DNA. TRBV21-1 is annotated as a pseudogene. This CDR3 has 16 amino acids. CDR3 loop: CASSNQTGTGTYEQYF. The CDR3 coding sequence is TGTGCCAGCAGCAATCAAACCGGGACAGGGACCTACGAGCAGTACTTC.

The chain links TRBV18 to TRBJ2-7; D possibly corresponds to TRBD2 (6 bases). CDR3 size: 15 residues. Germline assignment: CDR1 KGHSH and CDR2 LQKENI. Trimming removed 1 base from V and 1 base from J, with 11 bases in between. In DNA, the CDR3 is TGTGCCAGCTCACCACAGGAGGGCCCGTCCTACGAGCAGTACTTC. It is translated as CASSPQEGPSYEQYF.

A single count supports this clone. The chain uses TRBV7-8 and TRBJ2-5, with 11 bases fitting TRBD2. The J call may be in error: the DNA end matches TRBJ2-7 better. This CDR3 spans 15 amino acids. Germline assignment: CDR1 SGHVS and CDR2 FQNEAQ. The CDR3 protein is CASSPGTSGVYEQYF. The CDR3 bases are TGTGCCAGCAGCCCAGGGACTAGCGGTGTTTACGAGCAGTACTTC.

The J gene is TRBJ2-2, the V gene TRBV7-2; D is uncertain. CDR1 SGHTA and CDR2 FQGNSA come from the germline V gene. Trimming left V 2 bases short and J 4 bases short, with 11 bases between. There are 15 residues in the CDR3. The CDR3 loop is CASSLTSVSTGELFF. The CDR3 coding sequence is TGTGCCAGCAGCTTAACTTCCGTGAGCACCGGGGAGCTGTTTTTT.

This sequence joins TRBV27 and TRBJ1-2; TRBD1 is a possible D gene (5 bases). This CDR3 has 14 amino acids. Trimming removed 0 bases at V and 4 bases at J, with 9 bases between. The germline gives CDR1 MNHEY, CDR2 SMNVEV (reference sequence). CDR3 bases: TGTGCCAGCAGTTTATCCAGGGTGGCCTATGGCTACACCTTC. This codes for CASSLSRVAYGYTF.

The CDR3 region has the DNA TGTGCCAGCAGCCAAGTGGTACTCCGGGGAACCGGGGAGCTGTTTTTT. It specifies CASSQVVLRGTGELFF. This chain links TRBV14 with TRBJ2-2; D is perhaps TRBD2 (5 bases). The CDR3 runs 16 residues. CDR1 is SGHDN and CDR2 is FVKESK in the germline V gene. Trimming took off 1 base at V and 5 bases at J, with 14 bases between the two ends. Supplemented by reference TRBV14 and TRBJ2-2, the full variable domain reads EAGVTQFPSHSVIEKGQTVTLRCDPISGHDNLYWYRRVMGKEIKFLLHFVKESKQDESGMPNNRFLAERTGGTYSTLKVQPAELEDSGVYFCASSQVVLRGTGELFFGEGSRLTVL.

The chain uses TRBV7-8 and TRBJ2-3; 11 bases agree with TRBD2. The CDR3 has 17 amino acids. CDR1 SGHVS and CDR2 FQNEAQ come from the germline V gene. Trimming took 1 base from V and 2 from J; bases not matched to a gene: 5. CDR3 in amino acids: CASSLEVAGGITDTQYF. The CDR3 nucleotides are TGTGCCAGCAGCTTAGAGGTAGCGGGGGGGATCACAGATACGCAGTATTTT.

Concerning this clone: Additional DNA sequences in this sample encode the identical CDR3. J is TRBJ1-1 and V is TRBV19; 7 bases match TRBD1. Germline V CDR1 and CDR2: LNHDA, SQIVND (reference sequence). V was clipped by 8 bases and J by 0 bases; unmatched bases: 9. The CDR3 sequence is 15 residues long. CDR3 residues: CASSNSGGVNTEAFF. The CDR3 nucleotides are TGTGCCAGTTCCAACTCAGGGGGTGTGAACACTGAAGCTTTCTTT.